The following is a T cell receptor beta chain sequence with its context. The antigen remains undetermined. The germline gives CDR1 MNHNS, CDR2 SASEGT. V lost 8 bases, J lost 0 bases, and 11 bases lay in between. The CDR3 is 14 amino acids. This sample stems from a study of cytotoxic CD8 clonotypes in ibrutinib-treated CLL. Study at large: The authors obtained response samples at a median of about 11 months of treatment, range 6 to 36.

Study findings and constraints: Under treatment, the uncommon public clonotypes either contracted or remained stable. The study found baseline clonality above age-matched healthy donors, tracking circulating CD8+ T-cell counts.

The repertoire was sequenced with immunoSEQ multiplex PCR; TCRdb's copy has only in-frame clones and lacks some. Here the sample spans 97,000 or so clones, 70% to 80% being singletons. Material: PBMCs, obtained after 12 months of ibrutinib treatment. The chain employs TRBV6-1 and TRBJ2-1, with D perhaps TRBD1 (5 bases). The TCR was taken from a human donor with chronic lymphocytic leukemia. This CDR3 reads CASVTGRSYNEQFF. The CDR3, as DNA: TGTGCCAGCGTTACAGGACGCTCCTACAATGAGCAGTTCTTC.